The 8 T cell receptor beta chains given below trace back to one sample, sequenced in a study of shared clonotypes between healthy human individuals. TCRdb's copy holds only in-frame clones and misses some; the assay was immunoSEQ multiplex PCR. Here the sample spans about 1.1 million clones, around 78% being singletons. The sequencing input was memory CD4+ T cells from PBMCs. The subset is: CD45RA-negative fraction. These receptors came from a man aged 18-30 years in good health. Some clones in this sample may be carry-over from other donors' samples.

The V gene is TRBV9, the J gene TRBJ2-1; tentative D call: TRBD2 (5 bases). CDR3 length: 16 amino acids. Germline lookup yields CDR1 SGDLS and CDR2 YYNGEE. The V and J ends lost 4 bases and 0 bases respectively, with 14 bases between them. CDR3 sequence reads: CASSSRGSRSYNEQFF. CDR3 in DNA: TGTGCCAGCAGCTCTCGGGGATCTCGCTCCTACAATGAGCAGTTCTTC. Based on the CDR3 plus reference TRBV9 and TRBJ2-1, the full variable domain is DSGVTQTPKHLITATGQRVTLRCSPRSGDLSVYWYQQSLDQGLQFLIQYYNGEERAKGNILERFSAQQFPDLHSELNLSSLELGDSALYFCASSSRGSRSYNEQFFGPGTRLTVL.

This clone was recorded at least ten times. Other DNA sequences from this sample encode an identical CDR3 as well. The chain links TRBV4-2 to TRBJ2-7; D might be TRBD1 or TRBD2, each matching 5 bases. The germline V gene has CDR1 LGHNA and CDR2 YNFKEQ. The CDR3 contains 13 residues. V lost 6 bases, J lost 0 bases, and 9 bases lay in between. In nucleotides, the CDR3 is TGTGCCAGCAGTCGGGGCCCCTCCTACGAGCAGTACTTC. Its protein product is CASSRGPSYEQYF.

The CDR3 region has the DNA TGTGCCAGCAGCCAAGATGGGGGGTTGGGGCAGCCCCAGCATTTT. It codes for CASSQDGGLGQPQHF. The chain carries TRBV4-2 and TRBJ1-5, with D maybe TRBD1 (5 bases). This CDR3 region has 15 residues. Germline V gives CDR1 LGHNA, CDR2 YNFKEQ. The V end lost 0 bases, the J end lost 7 bases, and 13 bases lay between the germline ends.

The count of this clone is one. The gene calls are TRBV21-1 and TRBJ2-5; the D segment call TRBD1 is taken from the table without a DNA check. TRBV21-1 counts as a pseudogene. This CDR3 contains 19 residues. The CDR3 sequence is CASSNSLLLVGQIQETQYF. In DNA, the CDR3 is TGTGCCAGCAGCAATAGCCTCTTACTAGTGGGACAGATCCAAGAGACCCAGTACTTC.

The chain combines TRBV4-1 with TRBJ1-5; D remains ambiguous. Trimming removed 0 bases at V and 9 bases at J, with 9 bases between. CDR1 is MGHRA, CDR2 YSYEKL, per germline. This CDR3 is 13 amino acids long. CDR3 loop: CASSQDSWRPQHF. The CDR3 DNA reads TGCGCCAGCAGCCAAGATTCTTGGCGGCCCCAGCATTTT.

There are a few counts of this clone. The chain is built from TRBV7-3 and TRBJ2-1; D not resolved. Trimming left V 3 bases short and J 9 bases short, with 15 bases between. Germline V gene lookup returns CDR1 SGHTA and CDR2 FQGTGA. The CDR3 spans 14 residues. CDR3 amino acids: CASSLSLQVGEQFF. The CDR3 DNA reads TGTGCCAGCAGCTTGTCCCTCCAAGTTGGTGAGCAGTTCTTC.

The J gene is TRBJ1-1, the V gene TRBV28; maybe TRBD1 (6 bases). The CDR3 contains 15 residues. From germline, CDR1 is MDHEN and CDR2 SYDVKM. Trimming cost V 5 bases and J 1 base, with 14 bases left between them. As DNA, the CDR3 is TGTGCCAGCAGTCTCGCACCCAGGGGGAACACTGAAGCTTTCTTT. It encodes CASSLAPRGNTEAFF.

The chain combines TRBV27 with TRBJ2-3, with unresolved D. V dropped 5 bases and J dropped 2 bases, with 26 bases sitting between them. The V gene's germline CDR1 is MNHEY and CDR2 SMNVEV (reference sequence). CDR3 length: 19 amino acids. This CDR3 reads CASSVWVLNTAQDTDTQYF. CDR3 nucleotide sequence: TGTGCCAGCAGTGTATGGGTACTCAACACCGCCCAAGACACAGATACGCAGTATTTT.